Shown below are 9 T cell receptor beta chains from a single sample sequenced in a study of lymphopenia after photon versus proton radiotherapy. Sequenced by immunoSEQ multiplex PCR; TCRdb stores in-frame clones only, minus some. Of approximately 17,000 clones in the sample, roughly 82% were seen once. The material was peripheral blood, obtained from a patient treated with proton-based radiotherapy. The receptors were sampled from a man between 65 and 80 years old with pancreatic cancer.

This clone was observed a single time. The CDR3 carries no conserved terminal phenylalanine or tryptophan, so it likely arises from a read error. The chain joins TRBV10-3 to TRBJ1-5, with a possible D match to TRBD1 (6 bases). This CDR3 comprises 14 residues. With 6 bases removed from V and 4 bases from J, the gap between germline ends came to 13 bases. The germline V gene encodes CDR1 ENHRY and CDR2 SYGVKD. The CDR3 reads CAISEVGTNQPQHL. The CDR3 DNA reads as TGTGCCATCAGCGAAGTAGGGACAAATCAGCCCCAGCATCTT.

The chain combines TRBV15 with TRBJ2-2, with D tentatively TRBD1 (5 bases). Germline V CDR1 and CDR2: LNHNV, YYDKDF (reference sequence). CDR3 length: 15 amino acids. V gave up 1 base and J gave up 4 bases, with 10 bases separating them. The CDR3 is CATSRGQGGTGELFF. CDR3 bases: TGTGCCACCAGCAGAGGGCAGGGTGGCACCGGGGAGCTGTTTTTT. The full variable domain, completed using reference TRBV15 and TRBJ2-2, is DAMVIQNPRYQVTQFGKPVTLSCSQTLNHNVMYWYQQKSSQAPKLLFHYYDKDFNNEADTPDNFQSRRPNTSFCFLDIRSPGLGDTAMYLCATSRGQGGTGELFFGEGSRLTVL.

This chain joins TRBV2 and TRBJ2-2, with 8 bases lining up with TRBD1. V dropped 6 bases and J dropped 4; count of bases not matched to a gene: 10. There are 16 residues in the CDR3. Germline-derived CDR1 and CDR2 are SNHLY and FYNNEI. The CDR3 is CASRTPGQDSTGELFF. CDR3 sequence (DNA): TGTGCCAGCAGAACGCCGGGACAGGATTCCACCGGGGAGCTGTTTTTT.

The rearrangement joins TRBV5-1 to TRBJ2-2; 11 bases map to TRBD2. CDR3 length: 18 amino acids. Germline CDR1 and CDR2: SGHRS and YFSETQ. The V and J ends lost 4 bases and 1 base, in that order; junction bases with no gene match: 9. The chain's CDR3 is CASSRITSGGRNTGELFF. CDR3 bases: TGCGCCAGCAGCCGCATTACTAGCGGGGGACGGAACACCGGGGAGCTGTTTTTT.

The CDR3 sequence: CASSYWVSPGREQYF. The CDR3 DNA follows: TGTGCCAGCAGTTATTGGGTTAGCCCCGGCCGCGAGCAGTACTTC. The J gene is TRBJ2-7, the V gene TRBV6-5; D is ambiguous. The CDR3 extends over 15 amino acids. CDR1 MNHEY and CDR2 SVGAGI come from the germline V gene. Trimming removed 3 bases at V and 6 bases at J, with 18 bases between.

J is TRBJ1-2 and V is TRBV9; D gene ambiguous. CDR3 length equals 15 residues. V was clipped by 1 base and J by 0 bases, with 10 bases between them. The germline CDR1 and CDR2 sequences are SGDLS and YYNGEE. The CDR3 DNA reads TGTGCCAGCAGCGTAACTATCAGTGCTAACTATGGCTACACCTTC. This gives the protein CASSVTISANYGYTF.

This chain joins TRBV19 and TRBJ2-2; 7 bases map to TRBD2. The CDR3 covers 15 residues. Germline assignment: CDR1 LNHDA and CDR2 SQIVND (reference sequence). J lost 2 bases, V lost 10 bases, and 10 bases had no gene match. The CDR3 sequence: CATARGDINTGELFF. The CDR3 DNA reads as TGTGCCACCGCCCGGGGGGATATTAACACCGGGGAGCTGTTTTTT.

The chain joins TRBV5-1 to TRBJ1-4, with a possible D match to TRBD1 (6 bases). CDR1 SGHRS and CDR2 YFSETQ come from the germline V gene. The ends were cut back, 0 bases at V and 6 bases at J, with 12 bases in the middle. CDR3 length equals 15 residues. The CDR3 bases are TGCGCCAGCAGCTTGGAGGCAGGGGCGGATGAAAAACTGTTTTTT. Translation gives CASSLEAGADEKLFF.

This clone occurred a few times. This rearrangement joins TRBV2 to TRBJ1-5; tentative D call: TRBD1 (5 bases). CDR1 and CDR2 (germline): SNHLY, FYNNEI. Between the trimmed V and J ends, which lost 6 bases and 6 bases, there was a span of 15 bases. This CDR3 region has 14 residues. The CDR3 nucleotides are TGTGCCAGCAGCCCCGGGGGGGGACTTCAGCCCCAGCATTTT. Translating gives CASSPGGGLQPQHF.